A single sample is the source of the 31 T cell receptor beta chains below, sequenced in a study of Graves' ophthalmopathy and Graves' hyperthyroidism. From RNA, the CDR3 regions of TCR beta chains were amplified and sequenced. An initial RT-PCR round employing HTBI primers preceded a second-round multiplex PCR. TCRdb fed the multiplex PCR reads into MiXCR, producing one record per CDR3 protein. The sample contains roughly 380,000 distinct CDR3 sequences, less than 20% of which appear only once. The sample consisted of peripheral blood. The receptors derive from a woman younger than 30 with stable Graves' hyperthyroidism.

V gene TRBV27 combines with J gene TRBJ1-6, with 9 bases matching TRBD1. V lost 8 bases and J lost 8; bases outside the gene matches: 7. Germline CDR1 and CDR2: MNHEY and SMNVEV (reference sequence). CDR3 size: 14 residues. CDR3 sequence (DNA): TGTGCCAGCGGGCCCCGGGACAGGGATTCACCCCTCCACTTT. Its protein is CASGPRDRDSPLHF.

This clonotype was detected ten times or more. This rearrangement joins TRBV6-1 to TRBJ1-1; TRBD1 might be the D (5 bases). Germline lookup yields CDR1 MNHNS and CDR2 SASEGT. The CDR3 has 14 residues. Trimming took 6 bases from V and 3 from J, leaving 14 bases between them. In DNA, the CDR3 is TGTGCCAGCAGGGCCTCGACAGATTACACTGAAGCTTTCTTT. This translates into CASRASTDYTEAFF.

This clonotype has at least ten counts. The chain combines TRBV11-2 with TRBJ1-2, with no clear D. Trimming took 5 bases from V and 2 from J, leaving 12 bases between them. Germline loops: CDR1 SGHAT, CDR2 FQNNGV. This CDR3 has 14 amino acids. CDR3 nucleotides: TGTGCCAGCAGCCGACCAGGCTGGAACTATGGCTACACCTTC. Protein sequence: CASSRPGWNYGYTF.

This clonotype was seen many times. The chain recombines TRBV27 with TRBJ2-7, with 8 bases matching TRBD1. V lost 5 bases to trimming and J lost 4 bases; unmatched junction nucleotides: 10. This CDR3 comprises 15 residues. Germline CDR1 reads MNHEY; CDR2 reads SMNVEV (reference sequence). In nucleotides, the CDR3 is TGTGCCAGCAGTCCTCGACAGGGGCGGGCGTACGAGCAGTACTTC. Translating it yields CASSPRQGRAYEQYF.

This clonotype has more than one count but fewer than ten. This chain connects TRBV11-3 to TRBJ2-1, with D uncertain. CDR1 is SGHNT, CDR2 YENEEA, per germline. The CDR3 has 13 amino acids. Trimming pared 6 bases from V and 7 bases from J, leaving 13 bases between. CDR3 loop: CASSPPTSNEQFF. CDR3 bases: TGTGCCAGCAGTCCTCCTACTTCTAATGAGCAGTTCTTC. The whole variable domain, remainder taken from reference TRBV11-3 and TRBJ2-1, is EAGVVQSPRYKIIEKKQPVAFWCNPISGHNTLYWYLQNLGQGPELLIRYENEEAVDDSQLPKDRFSAERLKGVDSTLKIQPAELGDSAVYLCASSPPTSNEQFFGPGTRLTVL.

The DNA for the CDR3 is TGTGCCAGCTTCTATAATTCACCCCTCCACTTT. Translation gives CASFYNSPLHF. The chain employs TRBV2 and TRBJ1-6; no clear D. The germline V gene encodes CDR1 SNHLY and CDR2 FYNNEI. The V end was cut by 8 bases, the J end by 3 bases, with 2 bases between. The CDR3 loop spans 11 amino acids.

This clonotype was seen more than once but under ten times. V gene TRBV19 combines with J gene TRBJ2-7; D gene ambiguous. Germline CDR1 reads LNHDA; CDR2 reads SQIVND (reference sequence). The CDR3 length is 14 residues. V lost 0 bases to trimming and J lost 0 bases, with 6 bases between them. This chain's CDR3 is CASSIDGNSYEQYF. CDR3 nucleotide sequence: TGTGCCAGTAGTATAGATGGCAACTCCTACGAGCAGTACTTC.

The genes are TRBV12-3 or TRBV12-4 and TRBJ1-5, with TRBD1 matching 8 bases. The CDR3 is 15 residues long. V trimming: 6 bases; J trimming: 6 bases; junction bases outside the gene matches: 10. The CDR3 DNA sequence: TGTGCCAGCAGACGCGACAGGGGTCCAGGTCAGCCCCAGCATTTT. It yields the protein CASRRDRGPGQPQHF.

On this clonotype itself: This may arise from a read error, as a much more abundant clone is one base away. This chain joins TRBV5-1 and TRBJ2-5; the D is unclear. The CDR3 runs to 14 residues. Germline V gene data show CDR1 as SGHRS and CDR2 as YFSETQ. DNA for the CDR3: TGCGCCAGCAGCTTGGATATTAATGCAGAGACCGAGTACTTC. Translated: CASSLDINAETEYF. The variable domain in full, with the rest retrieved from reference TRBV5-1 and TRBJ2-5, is KAGVTQTPRYLIKTRGQQVTLSCSPISGHRSVSWYQQTPGQGLQFLFEYFSETQRNKGNFPGRFSGRQFSNSRSEMNVSTLELGDSALYLCASSLDINAETEYFGPGTRLLVL.

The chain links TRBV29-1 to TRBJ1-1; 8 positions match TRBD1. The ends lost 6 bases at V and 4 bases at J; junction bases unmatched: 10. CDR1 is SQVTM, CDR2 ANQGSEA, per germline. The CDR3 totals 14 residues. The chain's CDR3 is CSVVTGGRGTEAFF. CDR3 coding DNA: TGCAGCGTCGTCACAGGGGGAAGGGGCACTGAAGCTTTCTTT.

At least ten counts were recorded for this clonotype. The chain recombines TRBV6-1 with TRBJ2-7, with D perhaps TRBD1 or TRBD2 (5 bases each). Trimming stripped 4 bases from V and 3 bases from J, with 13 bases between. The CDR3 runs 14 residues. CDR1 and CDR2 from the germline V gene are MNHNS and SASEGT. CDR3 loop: CASSGPRDLYEQYF. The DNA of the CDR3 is TGTGCCAGCAGTGGGCCAAGGGACCTCTACGAGCAGTACTTC.

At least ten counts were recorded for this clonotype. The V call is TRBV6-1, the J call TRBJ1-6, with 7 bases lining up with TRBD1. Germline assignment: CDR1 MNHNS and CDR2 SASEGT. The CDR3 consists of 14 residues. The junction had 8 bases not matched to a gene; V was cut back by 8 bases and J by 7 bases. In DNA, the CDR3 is TGTGCCAGCGGGCGGTTACAGGGGAATTCACCCCTCCACTTT. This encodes CASGRLQGNSPLHF.

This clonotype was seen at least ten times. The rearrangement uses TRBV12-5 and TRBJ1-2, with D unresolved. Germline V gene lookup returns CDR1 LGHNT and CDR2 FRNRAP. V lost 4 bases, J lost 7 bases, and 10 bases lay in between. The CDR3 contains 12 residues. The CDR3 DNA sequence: TGTGCTAGTGGTTCGCAGCCCGGTGGCTACACCTTC. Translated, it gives CASGSQPGGYTF.

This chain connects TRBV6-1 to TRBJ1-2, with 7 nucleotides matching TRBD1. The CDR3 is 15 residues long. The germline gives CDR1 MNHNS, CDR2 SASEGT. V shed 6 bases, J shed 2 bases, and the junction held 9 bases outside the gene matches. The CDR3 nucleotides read TGTGCCAGCAGGGTAACCGGGACAGCAAACTATGGCTACACCTTC. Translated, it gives CASRVTGTANYGYTF.

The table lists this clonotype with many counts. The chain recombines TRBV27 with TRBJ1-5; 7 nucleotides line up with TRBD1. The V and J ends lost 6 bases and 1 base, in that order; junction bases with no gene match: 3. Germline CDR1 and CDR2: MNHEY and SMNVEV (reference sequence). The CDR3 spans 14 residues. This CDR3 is CASRRTGSNQPQHF. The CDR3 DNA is TGTGCCAGCAGAAGGACAGGCAGCAATCAGCCCCAGCATTTT.

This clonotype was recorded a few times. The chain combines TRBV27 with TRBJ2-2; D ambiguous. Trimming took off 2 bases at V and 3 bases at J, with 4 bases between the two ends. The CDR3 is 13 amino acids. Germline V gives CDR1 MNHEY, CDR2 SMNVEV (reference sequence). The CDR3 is CASSLEDTGELFF. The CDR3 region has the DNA TGTGCCAGCAGTTTAGAGGACACCGGGGAGCTGTTTTTT.

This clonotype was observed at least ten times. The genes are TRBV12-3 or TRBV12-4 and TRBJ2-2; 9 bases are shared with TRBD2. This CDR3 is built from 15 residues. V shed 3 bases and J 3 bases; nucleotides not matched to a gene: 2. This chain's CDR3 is CASSFLAGYTGELFF. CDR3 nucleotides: TGTGCCAGCAGTTTCCTAGCGGGGTACACCGGGGAGCTGTTTTTT.

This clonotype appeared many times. This CDR3 reads CASSLVMGLSGNTIYF. CDR3 nucleotide sequence: TGTGCCAGCAGCTTAGTAATGGGGCTATCTGGAAACACCATATATTTT. The chain has TRBV7-8 and TRBJ1-3; D possibly corresponds to TRBD1 (5 bases). The V end was cut by 1 base, the J end by 1 base, with 11 bases between. Per germline, CDR1 SGHVS and CDR2 FQNEAQ. CDR3 length equals 16 residues.

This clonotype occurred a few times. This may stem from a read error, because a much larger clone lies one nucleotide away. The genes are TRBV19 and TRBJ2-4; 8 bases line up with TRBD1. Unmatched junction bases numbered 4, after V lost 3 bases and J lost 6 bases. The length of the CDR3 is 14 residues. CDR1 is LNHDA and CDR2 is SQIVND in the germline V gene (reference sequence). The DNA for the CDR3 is TGTGCCAGTAGTATTCAGGGGGCCCGAAACATTCAGTACTTC. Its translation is CASSIQGARNIQYF.

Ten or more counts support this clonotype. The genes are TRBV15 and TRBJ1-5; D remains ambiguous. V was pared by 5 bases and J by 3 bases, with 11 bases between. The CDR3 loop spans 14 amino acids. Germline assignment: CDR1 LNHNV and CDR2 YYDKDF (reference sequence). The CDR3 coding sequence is TGTGCCACCAGCGGAAAGGGTACCAATCAGCCCCAGCATTTT. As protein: CATSGKGTNQPQHF.

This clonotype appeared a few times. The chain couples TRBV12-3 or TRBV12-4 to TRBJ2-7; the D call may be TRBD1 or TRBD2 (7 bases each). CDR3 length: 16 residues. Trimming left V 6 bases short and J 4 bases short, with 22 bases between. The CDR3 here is CASSRARGGASYEQYF. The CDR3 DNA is TGTGCCAGCAGCCGAGCCAGGGGGGGGGCCTCTTACGAGCAGTACTTC.

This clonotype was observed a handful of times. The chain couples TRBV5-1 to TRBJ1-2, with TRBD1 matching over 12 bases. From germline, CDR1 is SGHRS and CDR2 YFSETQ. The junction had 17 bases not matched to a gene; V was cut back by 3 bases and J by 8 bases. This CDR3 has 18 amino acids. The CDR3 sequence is CASSSGQGASLVGDGYTF. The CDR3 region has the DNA TGCGCCAGCAGCTCGGGACAGGGGGCGAGTCTGGTAGGAGACGGCTACACCTTC.

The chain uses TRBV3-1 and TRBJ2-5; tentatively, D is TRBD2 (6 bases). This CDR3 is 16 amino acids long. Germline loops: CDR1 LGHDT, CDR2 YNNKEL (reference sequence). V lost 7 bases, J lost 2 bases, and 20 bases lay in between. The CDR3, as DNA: TGTGCCAGCAACCCTACGGGGGACTGGGCGCAAGAGACCCAGTACTTC. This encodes CASNPTGDWAQETQYF.

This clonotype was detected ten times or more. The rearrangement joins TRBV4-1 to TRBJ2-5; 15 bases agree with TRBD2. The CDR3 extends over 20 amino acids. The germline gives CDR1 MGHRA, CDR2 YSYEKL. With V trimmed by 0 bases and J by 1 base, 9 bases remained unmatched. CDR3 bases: TGCGCCAGCAGCCAAGAGTGGACTAGCGGGGGGGCCAACCCCCAAGAGACCCAGTACTTC. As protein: CASSQEWTSGGANPQETQYF.

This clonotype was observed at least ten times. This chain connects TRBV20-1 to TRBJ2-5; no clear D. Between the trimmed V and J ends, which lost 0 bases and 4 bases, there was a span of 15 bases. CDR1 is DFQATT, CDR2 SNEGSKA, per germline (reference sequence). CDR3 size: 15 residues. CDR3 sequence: CSAREASLDGETQYF. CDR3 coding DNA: TGCAGTGCTAGAGAGGCCAGCCTAGATGGAGAGACCCAGTACTTC.

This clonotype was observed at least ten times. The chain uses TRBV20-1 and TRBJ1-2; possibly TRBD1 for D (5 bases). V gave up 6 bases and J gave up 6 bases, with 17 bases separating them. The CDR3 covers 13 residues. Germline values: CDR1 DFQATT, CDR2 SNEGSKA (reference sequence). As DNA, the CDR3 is TGCAGTGCCACCAGGGAAAGCGGACATGGCTACACCTTC. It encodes CSATRESGHGYTF.

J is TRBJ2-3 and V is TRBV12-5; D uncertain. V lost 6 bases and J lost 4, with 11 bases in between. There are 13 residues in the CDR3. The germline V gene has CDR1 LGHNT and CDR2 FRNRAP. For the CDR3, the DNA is TGTGCTAGTGGGTTTTTTGGGGCAGATACGCAGTATTTT. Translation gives CASGFFGADTQYF.

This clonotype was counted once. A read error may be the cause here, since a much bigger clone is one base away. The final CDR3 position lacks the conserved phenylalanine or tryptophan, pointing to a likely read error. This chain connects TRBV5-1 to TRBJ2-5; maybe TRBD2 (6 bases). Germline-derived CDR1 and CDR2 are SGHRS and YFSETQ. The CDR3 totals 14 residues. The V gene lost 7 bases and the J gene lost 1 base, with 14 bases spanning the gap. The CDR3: CASGRSGSQETQYY. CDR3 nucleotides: TGCGCCAGCGGGAGGTCGGGTAGCCAAGAGACCCAGTACTAC.

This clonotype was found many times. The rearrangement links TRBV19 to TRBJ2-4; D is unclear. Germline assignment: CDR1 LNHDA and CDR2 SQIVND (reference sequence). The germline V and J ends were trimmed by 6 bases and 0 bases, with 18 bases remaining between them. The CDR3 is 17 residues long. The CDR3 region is CASSLTARFLAKNIQYF. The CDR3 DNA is TGTGCCAGTAGCCTTACCGCTCGGTTTCTAGCCAAAAACATTCAGTACTTC.

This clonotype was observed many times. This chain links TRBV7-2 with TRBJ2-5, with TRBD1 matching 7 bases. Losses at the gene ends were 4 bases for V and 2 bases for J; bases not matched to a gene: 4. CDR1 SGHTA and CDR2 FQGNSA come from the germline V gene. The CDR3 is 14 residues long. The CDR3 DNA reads TGTGCCAGCAGCTCTCAGGGGGTACAAGAGACCCAGTACTTC. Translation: CASSSQGVQETQYF.

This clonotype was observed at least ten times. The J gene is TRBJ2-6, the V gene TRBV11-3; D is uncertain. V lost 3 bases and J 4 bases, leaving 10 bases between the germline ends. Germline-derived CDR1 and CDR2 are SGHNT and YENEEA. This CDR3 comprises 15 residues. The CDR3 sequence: CASSLGVNGANVLTF. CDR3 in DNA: TGTGCCAGCAGCTTGGGCGTTAACGGGGCCAACGTCCTGACTTTC.